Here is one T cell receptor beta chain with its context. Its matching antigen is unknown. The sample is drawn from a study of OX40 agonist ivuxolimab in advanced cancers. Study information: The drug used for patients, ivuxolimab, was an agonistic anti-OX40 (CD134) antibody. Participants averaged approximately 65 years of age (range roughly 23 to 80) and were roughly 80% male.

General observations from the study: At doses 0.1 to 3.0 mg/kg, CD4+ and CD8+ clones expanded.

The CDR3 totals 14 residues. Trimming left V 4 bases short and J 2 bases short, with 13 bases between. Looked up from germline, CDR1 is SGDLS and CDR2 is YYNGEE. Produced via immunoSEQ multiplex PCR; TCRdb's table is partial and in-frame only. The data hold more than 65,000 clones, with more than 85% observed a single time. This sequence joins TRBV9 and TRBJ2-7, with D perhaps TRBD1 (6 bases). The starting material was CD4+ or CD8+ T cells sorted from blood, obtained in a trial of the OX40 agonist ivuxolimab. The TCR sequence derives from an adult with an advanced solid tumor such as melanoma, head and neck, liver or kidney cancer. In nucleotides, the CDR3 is TGTGCCAGCAGCCGCCAGGGACAACCCTACGAGCAGTACTTC. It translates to CASSRQGQPYEQYF.